This T cell receptor (beta chain) appears in the sequencing data of a study of neurological immune-mediated disorders. MiXCR was run by TCRdb on the 5' RACE reads, yielding one entry per CDR3 protein. The sample has approximately 100,000 distinct CDR3 sequences, around 3.4% seen once. This clonotype came up many times. V was trimmed by 3 bases and J by 5 bases, leaving 17 bases between them. CDR3 length: 14 residues. Germline loops: CDR1 DFQATT, CDR2 SNEGSKA (reference sequence). The chain links TRBV20-1 to TRBJ2-7; TRBD2 is a possible D gene (5 bases). This sequence was found in a woman in her 50s with multiple sclerosis. Sequencing input: PBMCs. CDR3 in amino acids: CSASPFWARDEQYF. CDR3 nucleotide sequence: TGCAGTGCTAGTCCCTTTTGGGCGCGGGACGAGCAGTACTTC.